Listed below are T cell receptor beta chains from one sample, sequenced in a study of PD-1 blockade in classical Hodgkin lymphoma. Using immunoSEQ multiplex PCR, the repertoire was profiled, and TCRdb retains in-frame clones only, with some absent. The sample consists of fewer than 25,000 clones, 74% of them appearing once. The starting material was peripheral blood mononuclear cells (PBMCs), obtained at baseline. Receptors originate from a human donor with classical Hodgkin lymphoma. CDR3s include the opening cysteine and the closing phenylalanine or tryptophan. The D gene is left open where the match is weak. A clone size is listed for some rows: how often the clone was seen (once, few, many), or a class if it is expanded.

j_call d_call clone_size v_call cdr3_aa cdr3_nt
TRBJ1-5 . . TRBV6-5 CASSVTENQPQHF TGTGCCAGCAGTGTTACTGAGAATCAGCCCCAGCATTTT
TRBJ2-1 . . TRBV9 CASSVELFGTSSYNEQFF TGTGCCAGCAGCGTAGAATTGTTTGGGACCAGCTCCTACAATGAGCAGTTCTTC
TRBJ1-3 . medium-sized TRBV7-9 CASSPGPTSSGNTIYF TGTGCCAGCAGCCCCGGGCCGACCTCCTCTGGAAACACCATATATTTT
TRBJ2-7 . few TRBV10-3 CAISETAYEQYF TGTGCCATCAGTGAGACAGCCTACGAGCAGTACTTC
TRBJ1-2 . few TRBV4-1 CASSQVRGANYGYTF TGCGCCAGCAGCCAAGTCAGGGGAGCTAACTATGGCTACACCTTC
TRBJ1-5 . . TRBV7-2 CASSLQGYSNQPQHF TGTGCCAGCAGCTTACAGGGCTATAGCAATCAGCCCCAGCATTTT
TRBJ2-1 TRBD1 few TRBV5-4 CASTPPVGQSVNEQFF TGTGCCAGCACCCCTCCGGTGGGACAGAGCGTCAATGAGCAGTTCTTC
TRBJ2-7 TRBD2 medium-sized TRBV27 CAAGGLGEQYF TGTGCTGCGGGAGGGTTAGGGGAGCAGTACTTC
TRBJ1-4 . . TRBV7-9 CASSSGTGEKLFF TGTGCCAGCAGCTCCGGGACGGGCGAAAAACTGTTTTTT
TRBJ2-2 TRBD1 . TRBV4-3 CASSQSQPRDREYTGELFF TGCGCCAGCAGCCAATCCCAACCCCGGGACAGGGAATACACCGGGGAGCTGTTTTTT
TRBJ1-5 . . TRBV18 CASSPEENQPQHF TGTGCCAGCTCACCAGAGGAGAATCAGCCCCAGCATTTT
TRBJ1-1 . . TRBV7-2 CASSERSGRVRNTEAFF TGTGCCAGCAGCGAACGGTCGGGGAGGGTTAGGAACACTGAAGCTTTCTTT
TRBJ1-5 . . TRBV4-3 CASSQDMSRARPQHF TGCGCCAGCAGCCAAGATATGAGCAGGGCCCGGCCCCAGCATTTT
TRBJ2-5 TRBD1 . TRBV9 CASSQTGIETQYF TGTGCCAGCAGCCAGACAGGGATCGAGACCCAGTACTTC
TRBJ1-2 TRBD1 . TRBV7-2 CASSTTGPTVYGYTF TGTGCCAGCAGCACGACAGGGCCGACCGTCTATGGCTACACCTTC
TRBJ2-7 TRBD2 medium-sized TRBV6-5 CASSYSGLAEYEQYF TGTGCCAGCAGTTACTCGGGACTAGCGGAGTACGAGCAGTACTTC
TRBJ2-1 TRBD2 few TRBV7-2 CASSLGAPGTSEFF TGTGCCAGCAGCTTAGGGGCTCCTGGGACTAGCGAGTTCTTC
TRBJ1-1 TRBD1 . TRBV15 CATSRDGDRNTEAFF TGTGCCACCAGCAGAGATGGGGACAGGAACACTGAAGCTTTCTTT
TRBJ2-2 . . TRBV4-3 CASSQGVGDNTGELFF TGCGCCAGCAGCCAAGGTGTAGGGGACAACACCGGGGAGCTGTTTTTT
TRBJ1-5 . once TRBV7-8 CASSLVNQPQHF TGTGCCAGCAGCTTAGTCAATCAGCCCCAGCATTTT
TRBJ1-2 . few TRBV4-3 CASSQLRGANYGYTF TGCGCCAGCAGCCAACTTCGAGGAGCTAACTATGGCTACACCTTC